This T cell receptor (beta chain) was retrieved from a study of T cell clonotyping in hematopoietic cell transplantation. This table comes from immunoSEQ multiplex PCR, and its TCRdb copy is limited to in-frame clones, with some not included. This sample yields 69,000 or so clones, of which 94% are seen a single time; roughly 1.7% belongs to the top ten. Study-wide points: After transplant, recipient diversity fell while pathologically expanded clonotypes grew through day 180. At the given depth, recipient repertoires were over 95% de novo clonotypes.

For this clone: Its antigen is unidentified.

The sequenced sample consisted of peripheral blood mononuclear cells. This TCR was recovered from a man between 50 and 59 years old in good health. Some clones in this sample may be carry-over from other donors' samples.

CDR3 DNA sequence: TGCGCCAGCAGCCTACCAGGGTCAGATACGCAGTATTTT. Residues: CASSLPGSDTQYF. The gene calls are TRBV5-1 and TRBJ2-3; D perhaps matches TRBD1 (5 bases). Trimming pared 4 bases from V and 4 bases from J, leaving 10 bases between. This CDR3 contains 13 residues. Germline CDR1 is SGHRS and CDR2 is YFSETQ.